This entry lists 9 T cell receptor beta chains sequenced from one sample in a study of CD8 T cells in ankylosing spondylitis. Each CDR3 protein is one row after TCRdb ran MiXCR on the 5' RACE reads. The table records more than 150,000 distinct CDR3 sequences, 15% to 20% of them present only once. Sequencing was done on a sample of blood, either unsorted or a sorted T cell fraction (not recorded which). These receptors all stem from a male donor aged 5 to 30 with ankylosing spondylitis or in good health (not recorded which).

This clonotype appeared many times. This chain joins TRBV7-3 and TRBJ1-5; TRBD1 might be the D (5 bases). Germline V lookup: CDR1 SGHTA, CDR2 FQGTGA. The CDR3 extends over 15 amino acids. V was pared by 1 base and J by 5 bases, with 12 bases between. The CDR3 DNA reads TGTGCCAGCAGCTTAAAGGGCAGGGAGTATCAGCCCCAGCATTTT. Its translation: CASSLKGREYQPQHF. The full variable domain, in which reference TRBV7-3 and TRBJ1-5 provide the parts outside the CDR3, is GAGVSQTPSNKVTEKGKYVELRCDPISGHTALYWYRQSLGQGPEFLIYFQGTGAADDSGLPNDRFFAVRPEGSVSTLKIQRTERGDSAVYLCASSLKGREYQPQHFGDGTRLSIL.

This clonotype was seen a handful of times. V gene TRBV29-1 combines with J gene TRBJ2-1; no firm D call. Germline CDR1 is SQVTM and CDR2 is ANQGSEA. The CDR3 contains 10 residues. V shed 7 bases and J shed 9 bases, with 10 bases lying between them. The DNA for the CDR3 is TGCAGCGCCCAGCTAGGTGAGCAGTTCTTC. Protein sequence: CSAQLGEQFF.

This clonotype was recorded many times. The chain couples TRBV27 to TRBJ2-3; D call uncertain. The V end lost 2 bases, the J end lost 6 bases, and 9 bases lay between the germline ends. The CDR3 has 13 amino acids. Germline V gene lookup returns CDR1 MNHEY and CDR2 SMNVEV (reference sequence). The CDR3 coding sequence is TGTGCCAGCAGTTTAGCGCCGTGGGATACGCAGTATTTT. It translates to CASSLAPWDTQYF.

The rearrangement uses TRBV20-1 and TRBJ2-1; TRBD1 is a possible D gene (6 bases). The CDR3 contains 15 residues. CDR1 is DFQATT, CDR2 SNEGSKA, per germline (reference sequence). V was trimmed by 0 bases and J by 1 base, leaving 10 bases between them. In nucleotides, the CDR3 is TGCAGTGCTAGAGATCCCGGACAGTCCTACAATGAGCAGTTCTTC. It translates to CSARDPGQSYNEQFF.

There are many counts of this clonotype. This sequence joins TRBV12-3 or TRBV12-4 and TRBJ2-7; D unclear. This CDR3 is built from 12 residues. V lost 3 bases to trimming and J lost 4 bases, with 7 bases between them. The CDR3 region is CASSFGTYEQYV. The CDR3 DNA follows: TGTGCCAGCAGTTTCGGTACATACGAGCAGTACGTC.

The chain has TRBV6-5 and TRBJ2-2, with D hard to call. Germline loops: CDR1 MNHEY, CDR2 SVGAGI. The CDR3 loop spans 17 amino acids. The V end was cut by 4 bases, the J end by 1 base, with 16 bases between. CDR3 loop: CASSFIVGTLNTGELFF. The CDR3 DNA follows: TGTGCCAGCAGTTTTATTGTAGGAACCCTGAACACCGGGGAGCTGTTTTTT.

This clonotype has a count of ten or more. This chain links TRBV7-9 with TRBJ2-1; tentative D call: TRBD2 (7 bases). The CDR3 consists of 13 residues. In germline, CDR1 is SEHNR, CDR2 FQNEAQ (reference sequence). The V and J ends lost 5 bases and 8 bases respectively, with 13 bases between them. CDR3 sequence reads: CASSSGTNDEQFF. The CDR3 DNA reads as TGTGCCAGCAGCAGCGGGACAAACGATGAGCAGTTCTTC.

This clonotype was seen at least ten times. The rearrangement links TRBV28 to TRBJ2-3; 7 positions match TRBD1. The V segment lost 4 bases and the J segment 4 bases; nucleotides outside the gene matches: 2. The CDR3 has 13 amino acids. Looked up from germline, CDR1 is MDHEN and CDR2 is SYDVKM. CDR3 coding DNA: TGTGCCAGCAGTTCAGGACAGGCAGATACGCAGTATTTT. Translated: CASSSGQADTQYF.

CDR3 DNA: TGTGCCACCGGACTAGCGGGAGGAAATGTGCAGTACGTC. Translation: CATGLAGGNVQYV. The chain joins TRBV10-3 to TRBJ2-7; 14 bases agree with TRBD2. Germline V gene lookup returns CDR1 ENHRY and CDR2 SYGVKD. J lost 9 bases, V lost 10 bases, and 8 bases had no gene match. The CDR3 loop spans 13 amino acids.